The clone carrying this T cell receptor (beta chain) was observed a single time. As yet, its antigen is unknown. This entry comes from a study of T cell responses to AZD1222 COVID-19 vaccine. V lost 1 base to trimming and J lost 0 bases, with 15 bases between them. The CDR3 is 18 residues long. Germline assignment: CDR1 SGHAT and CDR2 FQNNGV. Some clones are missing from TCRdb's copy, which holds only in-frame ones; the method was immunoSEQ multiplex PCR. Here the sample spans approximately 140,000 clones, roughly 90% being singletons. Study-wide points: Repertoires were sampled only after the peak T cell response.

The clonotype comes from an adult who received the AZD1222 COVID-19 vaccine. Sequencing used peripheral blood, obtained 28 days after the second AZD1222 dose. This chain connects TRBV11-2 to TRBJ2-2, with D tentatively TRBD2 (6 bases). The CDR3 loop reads CASSLARFLAPNTGELFF. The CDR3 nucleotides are TGTGCCAGCAGCTTAGCCCGCTTCCTAGCGCCGAACACCGGGGAGCTGTTTTTT.